The T cell receptor beta chain under discussion was sequenced for a study of blood T cell repertoires in COVID-19 (dated by TCRdb to 2018 to 2021). Background for the entire study: Samples covering the acute and convalescent phases of COVID-19 were provided by collaborators in the United States, Italy and Spain. The samples were drawn from the first 160 participants of the ongoing ImmuneRACE study and from under 1,500 subjects provided by 6 global collaborators. Nearly every sample came with metadata listing a de-identified subject ID, COVID-19 status, age in years and sex. HLA class I and class II types, where available, came from metadata supplied by the sample provider rather than from assay-based typing. The material from the prospective study consisted of cDNA or gDNA derived from T cells, B-cell-depleted T cells, or PBMCs. A freely available public database, intended as a resource for researchers studying the immune response to SARS-CoV-2, is where the repertoires were released. Subjects who had been exposed to COVID-19, were actively infected with it, or had recovered from it provided the deeply sampled blood TCRbeta repertoires that made up the dataset.

Enrolling through a virtual design, the prospective study's participants ranged in age from roughly 18 to 89 years and lived across roughly 23 United States geographic areas. Cohort assignment in the prospective study relied on participant-reported clinical history from a screening survey and a study questionnaire. ImmuneRACE Cohort 3 recovered participants were defined by two consecutive negative NP/OP PCR tests, healthcare professional clearance, or symptom resolution. Mobile phlebotomists in the prospective study collected whole blood, serum and a nasopharyngeal or oropharyngeal swab from every participant. Additional blood draws and questionnaires over an approximately 2-month period could optionally be provided by prospective study participants. Before DNA extraction, prospective study blood samples were shipped either frozen or at room temperature. A note on this clone: Its antigen specificity is not known. Base qualities are not provided; no much larger clone lies one nucleotide away.

TCRbeta CDR3 regions were amplified from genomic DNA by means of the immunoSEQ Assay, a bias-controlled multiplex PCR. As for how the authors treated the data: The number of nucleated cells in each sample was estimated from the amplification of reference gene primers within the assay. To quantify the absolute abundance of each unique TCRbeta CDR3 rearrangement, sequence reads were collapsed and filtered. For each sample, productive Simpson clonality was calculated as the square root of Simpson's diversity index over productive rearrangements. TCRdb holds this immuneACCESS table with in-frame rearrangements only. Some clones are missing; in checked studies, unresolved V genes explain under half, and the rest has no known cause. V, J and clone size are taken as reported in that table, and D and trimming were inferred from the DNA itself. Here the sample has under 300,000 clones; roughly 88% occur a single time. Together, the top ten hold 1% of the sample.

What the authors observed across the whole study: The amount of clinical and demographic metadata varied by source and participant and was provided uncurated.

Looking up the germline V gene (reference sequence) yields CDR1 GTSNPN and CDR2 SVGIG. The CDR3 runs 14 amino acids, cysteine and phenylalanine included. The retained sequence is limited to the CDR3, 42 bases, with the frame set at the first base. Relative to germline, V is missing 0 bases and J is missing 6 bases, with 5 bases of the junction outside any gene match. The chain links TRBV30 with TRBJ2-7, and 10 junction bases match TRBD1. This clonotype was sampled from a woman aged 30 to 39 who had recovered from COVID-19. Sequenced material: PBMCs or T cells enriched from blood (not recorded which). Here the CDR3 is given as CAWSVRDRGGEQYF. The DNA is TGTGCCTGGAGTGTACGGGACAGGGGTGGCGAGCAGTACTTC. This CDR3, with the reference TRBV30 and TRBJ2-7 proteins standing in past its ends, gives the full variable domain SQTIHQWPATLVQPVGSPLSLECTVEGTSNPNLYWYRQAAGRGLQLLFYSVGIGQISSEVPQNLSASRPQDRQFILSSKKLLLSDSGFYLCAWSVRDRGGEQYFGPGTRLTVT.